The clone carrying this T cell receptor beta chain came up a few times. Its target is not known. Together with a sample-barcoded 5' primer, a J-beta primer mix was included in a second PCR lasting 7 to 11 cycles. Via MiXCR, TCRdb re-called the 5' RACE reads, giving one row per CDR3 protein. The sample yields around 1,900,000 distinct CDR3 sequences, about two fifths seen once. This sample is part of a study of blood T cells in healthy people across ages. Study information: About one barcoded beta molecule per two T cells was the capture yield of template switching.

The CDR3 covers 15 residues. V was cut by 4 bases and J by 0 bases, with 11 bases left in between. Germline-derived CDR1 and CDR2 are SGHDT and YYEEEE. Each sample had at least 6 million PBMCs isolated. Study-wide points: The donors' CMV status was not determined, possibly confounding changes in expanded clonotypes.

This TCR came from a human donor in good health. Sequencing was carried out using blood. The chain combines TRBV5-6 with TRBJ1-5; D gene ambiguous. CDR3 loop: CASSRAPGSNQPQHF. In nucleotides, the CDR3 is TGTGCCAGCAGCAGGGCCCCGGGTAGCAATCAGCCCCAGCATTTT.